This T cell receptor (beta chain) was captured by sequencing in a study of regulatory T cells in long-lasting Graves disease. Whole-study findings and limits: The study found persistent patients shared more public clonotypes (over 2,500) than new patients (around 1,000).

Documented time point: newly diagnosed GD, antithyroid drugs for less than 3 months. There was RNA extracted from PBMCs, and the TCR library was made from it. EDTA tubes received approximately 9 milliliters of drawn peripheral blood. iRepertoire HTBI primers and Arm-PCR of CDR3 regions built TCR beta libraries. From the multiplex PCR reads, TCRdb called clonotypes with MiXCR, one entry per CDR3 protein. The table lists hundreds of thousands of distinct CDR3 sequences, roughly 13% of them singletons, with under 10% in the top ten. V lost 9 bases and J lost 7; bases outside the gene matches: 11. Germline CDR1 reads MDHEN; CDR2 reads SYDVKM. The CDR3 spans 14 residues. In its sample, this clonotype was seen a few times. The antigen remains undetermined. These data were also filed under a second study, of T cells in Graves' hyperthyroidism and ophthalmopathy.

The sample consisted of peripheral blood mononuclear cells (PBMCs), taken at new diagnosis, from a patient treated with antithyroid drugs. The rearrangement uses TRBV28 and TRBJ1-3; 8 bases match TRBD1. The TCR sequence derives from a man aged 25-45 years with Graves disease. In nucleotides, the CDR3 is TGTGCCAGTAGACAGGGGCGGGTTGGGAACACCATATATTTT. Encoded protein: CASRQGRVGNTIYF.